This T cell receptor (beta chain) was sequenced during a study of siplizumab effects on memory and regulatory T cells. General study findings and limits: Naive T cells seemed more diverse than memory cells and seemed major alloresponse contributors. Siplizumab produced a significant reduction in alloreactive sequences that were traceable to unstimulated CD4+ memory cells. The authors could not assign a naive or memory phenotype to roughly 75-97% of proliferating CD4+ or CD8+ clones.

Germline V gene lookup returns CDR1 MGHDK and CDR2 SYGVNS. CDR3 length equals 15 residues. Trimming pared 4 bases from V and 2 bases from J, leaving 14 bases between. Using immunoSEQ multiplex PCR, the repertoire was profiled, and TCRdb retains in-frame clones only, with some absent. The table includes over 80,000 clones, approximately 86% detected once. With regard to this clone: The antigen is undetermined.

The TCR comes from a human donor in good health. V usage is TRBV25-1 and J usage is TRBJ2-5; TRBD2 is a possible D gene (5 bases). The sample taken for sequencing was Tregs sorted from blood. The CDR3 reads CASSVPRTGQETQYF. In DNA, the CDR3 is TGTGCCAGCAGTGTCCCCCGGACTGGTCAAGAGACCCAGTACTTC. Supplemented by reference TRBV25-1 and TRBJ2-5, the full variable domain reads EADIYQTPRYLVIGTGKKITLECSQTMGHDKMYWYQQDPGMELHLIHYSYGVNSTEKGDLSSESTVSRIRTEHFPLTLESARPSHTSQYLCASSVPRTGQETQYFGPGTRLLVL.